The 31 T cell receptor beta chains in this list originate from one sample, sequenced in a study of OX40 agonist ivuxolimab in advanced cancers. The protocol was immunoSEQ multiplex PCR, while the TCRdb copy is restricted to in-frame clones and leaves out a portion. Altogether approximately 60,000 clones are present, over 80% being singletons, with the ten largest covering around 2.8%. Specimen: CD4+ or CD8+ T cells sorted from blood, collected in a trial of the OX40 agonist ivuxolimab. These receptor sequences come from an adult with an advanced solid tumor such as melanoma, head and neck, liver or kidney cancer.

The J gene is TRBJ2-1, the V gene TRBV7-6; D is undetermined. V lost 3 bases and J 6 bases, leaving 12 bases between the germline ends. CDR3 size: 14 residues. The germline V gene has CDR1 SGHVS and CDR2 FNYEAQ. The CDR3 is CASSFDFKANEQFF. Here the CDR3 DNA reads TGTGCCAGCAGCTTCGACTTTAAGGCCAATGAGCAGTTCTTC.

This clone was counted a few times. CDR3 DNA: TGTGCCAGCAGCTTGACAGGCGGCGGGGAGACCCAGTACTTC. Translating gives CASSLTGGGETQYF. J is TRBJ2-5 and V is TRBV7-3; D perhaps matches TRBD1 (6 bases). Per germline, CDR1 SGHTA and CDR2 FQGTGA. V lost 3 bases and J 5 bases, leaving 13 bases between the germline ends. The CDR3 loop spans 14 amino acids.

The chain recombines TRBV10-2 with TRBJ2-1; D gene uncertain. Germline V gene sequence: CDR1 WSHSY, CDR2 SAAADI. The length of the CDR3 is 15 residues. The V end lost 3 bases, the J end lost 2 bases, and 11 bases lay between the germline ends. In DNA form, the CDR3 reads TGCGCCAGCAGTGACTGGCGCCTGACCTACAATGAGCAGTTCTTC. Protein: CASSDWRLTYNEQFF.

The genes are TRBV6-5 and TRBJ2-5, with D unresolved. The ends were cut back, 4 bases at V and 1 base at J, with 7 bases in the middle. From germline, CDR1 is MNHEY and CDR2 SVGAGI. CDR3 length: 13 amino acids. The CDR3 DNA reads TGTGCCAGCAGTTTTAAGCGCCAAGAGACCCAGTACTTC. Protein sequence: CASSFKRQETQYF.

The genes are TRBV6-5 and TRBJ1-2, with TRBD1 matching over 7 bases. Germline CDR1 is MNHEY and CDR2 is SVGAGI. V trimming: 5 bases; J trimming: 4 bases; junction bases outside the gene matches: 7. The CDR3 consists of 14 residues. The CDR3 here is CASSAGTAIYGYTF. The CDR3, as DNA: TGTGCCAGCAGTGCCGGGACAGCGATCTATGGCTACACCTTC.

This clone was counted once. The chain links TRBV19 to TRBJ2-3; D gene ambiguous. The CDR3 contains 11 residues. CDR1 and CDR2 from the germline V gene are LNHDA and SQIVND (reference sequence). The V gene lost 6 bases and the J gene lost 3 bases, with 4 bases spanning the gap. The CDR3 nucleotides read TGTGCCAGTAGCAGAACAGATACGCAGTATTTT. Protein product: CASSRTDTQYF.

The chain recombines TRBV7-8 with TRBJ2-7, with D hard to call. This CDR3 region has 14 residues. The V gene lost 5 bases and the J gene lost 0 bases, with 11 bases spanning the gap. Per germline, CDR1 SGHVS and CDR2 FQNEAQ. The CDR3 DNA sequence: TGTGCCAGCAGCCCCGCCCTCTTCTCCTACGAGCAGTACTTC. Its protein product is CASSPALFSYEQYF. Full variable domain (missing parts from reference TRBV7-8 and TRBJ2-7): GAGVSQSPRYKVAKRGQDVALRCDPISGHVSLFWYQQALGQGPEFLTYFQNEAQLDKSGLPSDRFFAERPEGSVSTLKIQRTQQEDSAVYLCASSPALFSYEQYFGPGTRLTVT.

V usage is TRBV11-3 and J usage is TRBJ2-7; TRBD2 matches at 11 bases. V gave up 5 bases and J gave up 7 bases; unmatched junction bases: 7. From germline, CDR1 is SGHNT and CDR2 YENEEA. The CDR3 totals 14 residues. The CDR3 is CASSLPTSGVEQYF. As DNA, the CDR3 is TGTGCCAGCAGCCTGCCGACTAGCGGGGTTGAGCAGTACTTC.

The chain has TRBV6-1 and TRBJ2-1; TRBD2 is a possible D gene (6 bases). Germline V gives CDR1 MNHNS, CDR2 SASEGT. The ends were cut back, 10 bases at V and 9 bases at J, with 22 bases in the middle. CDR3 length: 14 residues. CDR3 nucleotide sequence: TGTGCCACTACCTCTTCAGCGGGCCTTACTGAGCAGTTCTTC. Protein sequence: CATTSSAGLTEQFF.

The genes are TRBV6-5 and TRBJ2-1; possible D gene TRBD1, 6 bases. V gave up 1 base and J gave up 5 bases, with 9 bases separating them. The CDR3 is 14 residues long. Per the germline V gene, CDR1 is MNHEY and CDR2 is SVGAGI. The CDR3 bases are TGTGCCAGCAGTTACTTCGGACAGCACAATGAGCAGTTCTTC. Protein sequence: CASSYFGQHNEQFF.

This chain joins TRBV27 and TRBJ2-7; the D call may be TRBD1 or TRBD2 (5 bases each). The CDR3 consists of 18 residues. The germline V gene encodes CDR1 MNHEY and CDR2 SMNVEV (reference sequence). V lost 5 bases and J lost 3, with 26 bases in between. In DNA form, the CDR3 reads TGTGCCAGCAGTCATCGCGGGCAGGGAGCGCCTCCCATCTACGAGCAGTACTTC. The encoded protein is CASSHRGQGAPPIYEQYF.

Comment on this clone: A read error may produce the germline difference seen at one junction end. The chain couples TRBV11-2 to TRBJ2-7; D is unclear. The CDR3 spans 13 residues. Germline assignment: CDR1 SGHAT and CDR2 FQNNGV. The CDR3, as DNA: TGTGCCAGCAGCTTAGATCACGGTGACCCGGGCAGCTTC. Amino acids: CASSLDHGDPGSF.

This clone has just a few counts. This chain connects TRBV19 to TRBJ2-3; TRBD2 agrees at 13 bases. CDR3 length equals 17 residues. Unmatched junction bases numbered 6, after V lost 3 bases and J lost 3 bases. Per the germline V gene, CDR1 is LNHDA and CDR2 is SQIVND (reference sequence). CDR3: CASSIGSGLAGTDTQYF. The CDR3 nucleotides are TGTGCCAGTAGTATTGGGTCGGGACTAGCGGGAACAGATACGCAGTATTTT.

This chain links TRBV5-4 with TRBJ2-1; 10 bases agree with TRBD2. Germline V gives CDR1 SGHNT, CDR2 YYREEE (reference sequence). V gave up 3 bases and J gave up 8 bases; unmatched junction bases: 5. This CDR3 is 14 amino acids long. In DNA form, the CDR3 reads TGTGCCAGCAGCTCCCGGACTAGCGGTGATGAGCAGTTCTTC. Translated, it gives CASSSRTSGDEQFF. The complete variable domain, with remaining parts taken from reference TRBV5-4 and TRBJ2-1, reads ETGVTQSPTHLIKTRGQQVTLRCSSQSGHNTVSWYQQALGQGPQFIFQYYREEENGRGNFPPRFSGLQFPNYSSELNVNALELDDSALYLCASSSRTSGDEQFFGPGTRLTVL.

CDR3 region: CASSQGRGARGEKLFF. The CDR3, as DNA: TGCGCCAGCAGCCAAGGGCGGGGGGCTAGGGGTGAAAAACTGTTTTTT. The chain combines TRBV4-1 with TRBJ1-4; TRBD1 is a possible D gene (6 bases). Germline V gene sequence: CDR1 MGHRA, CDR2 YSYEKL. This CDR3 spans 16 amino acids. V was pared by 1 base and J by 7 bases, with 16 bases between.

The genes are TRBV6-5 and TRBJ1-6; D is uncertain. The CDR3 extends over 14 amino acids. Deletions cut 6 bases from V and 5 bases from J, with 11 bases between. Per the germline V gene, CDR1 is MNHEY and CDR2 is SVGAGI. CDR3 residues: CASRAGGNNSPLHF. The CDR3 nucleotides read TGTGCCAGCAGGGCAGGCGGGAATAATTCACCCCTCCACTTT.

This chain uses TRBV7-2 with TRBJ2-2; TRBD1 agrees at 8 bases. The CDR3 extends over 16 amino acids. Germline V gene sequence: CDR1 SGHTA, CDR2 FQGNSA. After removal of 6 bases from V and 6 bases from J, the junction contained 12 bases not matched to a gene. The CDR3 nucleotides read TGTGCCAGCAGTTCTTATAGCGGACAGGGACCCGGGGAGCTGTTTTTT. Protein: CASSSYSGQGPGELFF. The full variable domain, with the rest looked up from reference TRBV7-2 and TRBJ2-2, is GAGVSQSPSNKVTEKGKDVELRCDPISGHTALYWYRQSLGQGLEFLIYFQGNSAPDKSGLPSDRFSAERTGGSVSTLTIQRTQQEDSAVYLCASSSYSGQGPGELFFGEGSRLTVL.

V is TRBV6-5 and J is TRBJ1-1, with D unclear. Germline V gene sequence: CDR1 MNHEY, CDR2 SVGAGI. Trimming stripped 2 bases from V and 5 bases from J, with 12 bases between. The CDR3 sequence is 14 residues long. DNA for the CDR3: TGTGCCAGCAGTTACGGGATTCTGGGGACTGAAGCTTTCTTT. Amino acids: CASSYGILGTEAFF.

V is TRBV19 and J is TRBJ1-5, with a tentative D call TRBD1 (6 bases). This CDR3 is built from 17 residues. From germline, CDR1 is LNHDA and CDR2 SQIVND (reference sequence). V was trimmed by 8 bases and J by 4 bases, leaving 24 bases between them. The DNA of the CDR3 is TGTGCCAGTTCCTCCCGACCCGGGGGCCCTCTTAATCAGCCCCAGCATTTT. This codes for CASSSRPGGPLNQPQHF.

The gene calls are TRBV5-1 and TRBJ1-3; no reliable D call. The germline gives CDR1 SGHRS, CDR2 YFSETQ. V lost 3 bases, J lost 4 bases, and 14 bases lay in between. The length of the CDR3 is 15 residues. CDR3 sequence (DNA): TGCGCCAGCAGCTCCCGAAGGGCTGGAGGAAACACCATATATTTT. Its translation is CASSSRRAGGNTIYF.

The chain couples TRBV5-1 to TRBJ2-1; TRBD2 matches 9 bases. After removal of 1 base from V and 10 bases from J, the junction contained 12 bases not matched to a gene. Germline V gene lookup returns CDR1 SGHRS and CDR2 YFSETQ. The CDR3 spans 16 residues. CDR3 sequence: CASSLFGTSRRDEQFF. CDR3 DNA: TGCGCCAGCAGCTTGTTCGGGACTAGCAGGAGGGACGAGCAGTTCTTC.

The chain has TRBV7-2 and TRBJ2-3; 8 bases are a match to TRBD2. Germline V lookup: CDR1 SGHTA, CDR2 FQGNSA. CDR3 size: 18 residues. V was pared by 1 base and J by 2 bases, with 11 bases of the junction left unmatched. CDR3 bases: TGTGCCAGCAGCTTAGGATTTTACGGGCGGGGGGACACAGATACGCAGTATTTT. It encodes CASSLGFYGRGDTDTQYF. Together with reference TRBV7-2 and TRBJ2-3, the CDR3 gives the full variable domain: GAGVSQSPSNKVTEKGKDVELRCDPISGHTALYWYRQSLGQGLEFLIYFQGNSAPDKSGLPSDRFSAERTGGSVSTLTIQRTQQEDSAVYLCASSLGFYGRGDTDTQYFGPGTRLTVL.

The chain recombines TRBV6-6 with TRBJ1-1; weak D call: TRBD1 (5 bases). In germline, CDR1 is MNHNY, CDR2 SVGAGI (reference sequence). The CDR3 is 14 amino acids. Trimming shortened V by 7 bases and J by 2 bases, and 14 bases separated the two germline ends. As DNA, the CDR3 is TGTGCCAGCACTGGTACAGGACCCAACACTGAAGCTTTCTTT. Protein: CASTGTGPNTEAFF.

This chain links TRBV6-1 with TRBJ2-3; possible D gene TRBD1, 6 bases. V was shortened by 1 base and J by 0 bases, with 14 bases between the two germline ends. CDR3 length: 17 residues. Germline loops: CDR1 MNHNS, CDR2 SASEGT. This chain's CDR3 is CASSEVGGGTSTDTQYF. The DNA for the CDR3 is TGTGCCAGCAGTGAAGTAGGGGGTGGAACTAGCACAGATACGCAGTATTTT.

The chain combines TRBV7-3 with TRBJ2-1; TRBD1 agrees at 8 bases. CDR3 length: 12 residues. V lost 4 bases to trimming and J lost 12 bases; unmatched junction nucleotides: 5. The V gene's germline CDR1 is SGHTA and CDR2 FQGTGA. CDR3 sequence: CASSSTGVTQFF. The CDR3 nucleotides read TGTGCCAGCAGCTCGACAGGGGTTACGCAGTTCTTC.

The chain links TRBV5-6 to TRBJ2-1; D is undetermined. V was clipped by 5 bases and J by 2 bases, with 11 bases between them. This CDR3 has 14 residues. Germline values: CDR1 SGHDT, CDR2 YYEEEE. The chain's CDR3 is CASRRLVTYNEQFF. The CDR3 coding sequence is TGTGCCAGCAGGAGACTCGTAACCTACAATGAGCAGTTCTTC.

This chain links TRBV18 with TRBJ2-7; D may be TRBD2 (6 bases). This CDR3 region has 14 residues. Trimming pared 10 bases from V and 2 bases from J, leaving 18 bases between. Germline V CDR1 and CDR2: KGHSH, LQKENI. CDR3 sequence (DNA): TGTGCCACCGCGTTGGGGGGTACTACCTACGAGCAGTACTTC. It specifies CATALGGTTYEQYF.

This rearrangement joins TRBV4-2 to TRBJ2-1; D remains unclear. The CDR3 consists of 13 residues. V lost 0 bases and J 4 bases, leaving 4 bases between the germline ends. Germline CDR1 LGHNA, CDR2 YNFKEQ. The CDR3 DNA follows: TGTGCCAGCAGCCAAGATCCTTACAATGAGCAGTTCTTC. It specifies CASSQDPYNEQFF.

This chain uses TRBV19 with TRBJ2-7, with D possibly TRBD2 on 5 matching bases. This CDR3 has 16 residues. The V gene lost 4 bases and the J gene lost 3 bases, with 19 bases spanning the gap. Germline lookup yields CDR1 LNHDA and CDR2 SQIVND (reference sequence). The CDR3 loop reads CASSRQPGSPFYEQYF. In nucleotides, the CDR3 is TGTGCCAGTAGTAGGCAGCCGGGATCTCCCTTCTACGAGCAGTACTTC.

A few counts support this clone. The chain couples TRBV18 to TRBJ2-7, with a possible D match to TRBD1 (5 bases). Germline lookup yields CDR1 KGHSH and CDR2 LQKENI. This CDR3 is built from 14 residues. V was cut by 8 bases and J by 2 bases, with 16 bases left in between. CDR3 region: CASKPMAGTYEQYF. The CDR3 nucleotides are TGTGCCAGCAAACCCATGGCAGGGACCTACGAGCAGTACTTC.

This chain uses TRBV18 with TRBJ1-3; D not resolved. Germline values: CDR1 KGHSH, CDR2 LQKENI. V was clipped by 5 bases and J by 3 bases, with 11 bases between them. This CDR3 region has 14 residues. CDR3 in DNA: TGTGCCAGCTCAATTCCGGGATTTGGAAACACCATATATTTT. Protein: CASSIPGFGNTIYF.